The 23 T cell receptor beta chains given below trace back to one sample, sequenced in a study of T cell responses to AZD1222 COVID-19 vaccine. Assay used: immunoSEQ multiplex PCR; TCRdb lists only in-frame clones, some missing. This sample carries roughly 150,000 clones, around 92% of them seen once, and the ten largest clones take about 1%. Here the sequenced sample was peripheral blood, taken 28 days after the second AZD1222 dose. The receptors stem from an adult who received the AZD1222 COVID-19 vaccine.

This clone came up once. This chain joins TRBV3-1 (or the pseudogene TRBV3-2) and TRBJ1-2; D perhaps matches TRBD1 (6 bases). There are 14 residues in the CDR3. From germline, CDR1 is LGHDT and CDR2 YNNKEL (reference sequence). The ends were cut back, 7 bases at V and 8 bases at J, with 20 bases in the middle. CDR3 protein: CASTPLGGLGGYTF. CDR3 nucleotides: TGTGCCAGCACCCCGCTAGGGGGGCTAGGGGGCTACACCTTC.

This rearrangement joins TRBV10-1 to TRBJ2-1; 8 bases fit TRBD1. Trimming took 4 bases from V and 6 from J; bases not matched to a gene: 8. CDR3 length: 15 amino acids. The V gene's germline CDR1 is WNHNN and CDR2 SYGVQD (reference sequence). CDR3 sequence (DNA): TGCGCCAGCAGTGGGATCGGGACAGGTCTCAATGAGCAGTTCTTC. Its protein product is CASSGIGTGLNEQFF.

The J gene is TRBJ2-3, the V gene TRBV12-3 or TRBV12-4; tentatively, D is TRBD1 or TRBD2 (5 bases each). The CDR3 sequence is 13 residues long. V was pared by 1 base and J by 14 bases, with 16 bases between. In nucleotides, the CDR3 is TGTGCCAGCAGTTTAGGCCACGGGACGAGGGGGTATTTT. This codes for CASSLGHGTRGYF.

CDR3 coding DNA: TGTGCCAGCAGTACCCAGGGAGGTCAGCCCCAGCATTTT. This gives the protein CASSTQGGQPQHF. This sequence joins TRBV6-4 and TRBJ1-5; tentative D call: TRBD1 (5 bases). The germline V gene encodes CDR1 MRHNA and CDR2 SNTAGT. The CDR3 totals 13 residues. V dropped 5 bases and J dropped 6 bases, with 11 bases sitting between them.

DNA for the CDR3: TGCAGCGTTGAGGGATTTAGCACAGATACGCAGTATTTT. Protein sequence: CSVEGFSTDTQYF. V and J are TRBV29-1 and TRBJ2-3; D unresolved. Trimming pared 3 bases from V and 0 bases from J, leaving 7 bases between. The germline gives CDR1 SQVTM, CDR2 ANQGSEA. This CDR3 is built from 13 residues.

In regard to this clone: Other DNA sequences in this sample translate to the same CDR3. The chain is built from TRBV27 and TRBJ1-1; 7 bases agree with TRBD1. CDR3 length: 15 residues. V lost 0 bases and J lost 4; bases outside the gene matches: 5. In germline, CDR1 is MNHEY, CDR2 SMNVEV (reference sequence). The CDR3, as DNA: TGTGCCAGCAGTTTATCGATTCAGGGGGTCACTGAAGCTTTCTTT. It specifies CASSLSIQGVTEAFF.

The V call is TRBV5-1, the J call TRBJ1-4; 7 bases align to TRBD1. CDR1 is SGHRS and CDR2 is YFSETQ in the germline V gene. V shed 4 bases, J shed 5 bases, and the junction held 8 bases outside the gene matches. The CDR3 is 15 residues long. The CDR3: CASSDGTVVNEKLFF. In DNA, the CDR3 is TGCGCCAGCAGCGACGGGACAGTCGTAAATGAAAAACTGTTTTTT.

As regards this clone: The same CDR3 can be traced to other DNA sequences in this sample. The rearrangement joins TRBV11-2 to TRBJ2-7, with TRBD2 matching 7 bases. Germline V lookup: CDR1 SGHAT, CDR2 FQNNGV. The CDR3 runs to 14 residues. The trim removed 1 base at V and 3 bases at J, leaving 3 bases unmatched. As DNA, the CDR3 is TGTGCCAGCAGCTTAGGGAGCGGGGTCTACGAGCAGTACTTC. Protein sequence: CASSLGSGVYEQYF.

The gene calls are TRBV11-3 and TRBJ2-1, with D maybe TRBD1 (5 bases). CDR3 length equals 14 residues. Trimming shortened V by 2 bases and J by 7 bases, and 12 bases separated the two germline ends. Germline-derived CDR1 and CDR2 are SGHNT and YENEEA. CDR3: CASSLMGPGNEQFF. CDR3 nucleotides: TGTGCCAGCAGCTTAATGGGGCCTGGGAATGAGCAGTTCTTC.

V gene TRBV9 combines with J gene TRBJ1-4; 7 bases fit TRBD1. The trim removed 4 bases at V and 0 bases at J, leaving 9 bases unmatched. Germline lookup yields CDR1 SGDLS and CDR2 YYNGEE. The CDR3 sequence is 17 residues long. The CDR3 DNA sequence: TGTGCCAGCAGCCCGGGGGGGCAGGGGGCAACTAATGAAAAACTGTTTTTT. Its translation is CASSPGGQGATNEKLFF.

The chain uses TRBV10-3 and TRBJ2-1; tentative D call: TRBD2 (5 bases). The CDR3 has 14 residues. Germline loops: CDR1 ENHRY, CDR2 SYGVKD. The V end was cut by 4 bases, the J end by 8 bases, with 15 bases between. Here the CDR3 reads CAISVSGVRDEQFF. For the CDR3, the DNA is TGTGCCATCAGTGTGTCCGGGGTGAGGGATGAGCAGTTCTTC.

V and J are TRBV6-5 and TRBJ1-6; D is possibly TRBD1 (6 bases). The germline V gene has CDR1 MNHEY and CDR2 SVGAGI. CDR3 length equals 16 residues. V lost 4 bases, J lost 8 bases, and 18 bases lay in between. The CDR3 is CASSSRTGWGHSPLHF. CDR3 in DNA: TGTGCCAGCAGTTCACGTACGGGTTGGGGGCATTCACCCCTCCACTTT.

This clone was seen a handful of times. The chain combines TRBV29-1 with TRBJ1-6, with a tentative D call TRBD1 (6 bases). CDR1 and CDR2 (germline): SQVTM, ANQGSEA. The CDR3 covers 12 residues. V was shortened by 4 bases and J by 5 bases, with 6 bases between the two germline ends. CDR3 sequence (DNA): TGCAGCGTTGGACAGGATAATTCACCCCTCCACTTT. Translating it yields CSVGQDNSPLHF. Full variable domain (rest looked up from reference TRBV29-1 and TRBJ1-6): SAVISQKPSRDICQRGTSLTIQCQVDSQVTMMFWYRQQPGQSLTLIATANQGSEATYESGFVIDKFPISRPNLTFSTLTVSNMSPEDSSIYLCSVGQDNSPLHFGNGTRLTVT.

The rearrangement links TRBV6-5 to TRBJ1-2; D unresolved. Germline CDR1 MNHEY, CDR2 SVGAGI. Trimming took off 0 bases at V and 4 bases at J, with 15 bases between the two ends. CDR3 size: 16 residues. CDR3 nucleotide sequence: TGTGCCAGCAGTTACTCGATGTACGGTTCAGTCTATGGCTACACCTTC. It encodes CASSYSMYGSVYGYTF.

This chain uses TRBV19 with TRBJ2-7; 7 bases match TRBD1. Germline-derived CDR1 and CDR2 are LNHDA and SQIVND (reference sequence). The ends lost 4 bases at V and 3 bases at J; junction bases unmatched: 9. The CDR3 runs 15 residues. This CDR3 is CASSTTTGQNYEQYF. Written as DNA, the CDR3 is TGTGCCAGTAGTACCACGACAGGGCAAAACTACGAGCAGTACTTC.

This clone was counted between two and nine times. The limits of the CDR3 on the DNA are not certain, so only TCRdb's listed CDR3 is given. Other nucleotide sequences in the sample specify the same CDR3. The chain has TRBV27 and TRBJ2-7. Inclusive of both ends, the CDR3 amounts to 16 amino acids. Germline-derived CDR1 and CDR2 are MNHEY and SMNVEV (reference sequence). CDR3 amino acids: CASSLGRAGPSYEQYF.

The chain employs TRBV6-1 and TRBJ1-3, with 11 bases matching TRBD1. CDR3 size: 17 residues. The V and J ends lost 4 bases and 4 bases, in that order; junction bases with no gene match: 9. Germline loops: CDR1 MNHNS, CDR2 SASEGT. This CDR3 reads CASSGRTGGREGNTIYF. The CDR3 DNA reads as TGTGCCAGCAGTGGACGGACAGGGGGCAGGGAAGGAAACACCATATATTTT.

The chain links TRBV5-4 to TRBJ2-7; TRBD1 agrees at 11 bases. The germline gives CDR1 SGHNT, CDR2 YYREEE (reference sequence). The CDR3 runs 15 residues. The V gene end was trimmed by 2 bases and the J gene end by 2 bases; junction bases not matched to a gene: 3. The CDR3 loop reads CASSLGQGATYEQYF. The CDR3, as DNA: TGTGCCAGCAGCTTAGGACAGGGGGCGACCTACGAGCAGTACTTC.

The chain recombines TRBV5-4 with TRBJ2-3, with D maybe TRBD1 (5 bases). V lost 0 bases, J lost 3 bases, and 5 bases lay in between. CDR3 length equals 13 residues. Germline values: CDR1 SGHNT, CDR2 YYREEE (reference sequence). CDR3 sequence (DNA): TGTGCCAGCAGCTTGGACAGGACAGATACGCAGTATTTT. It specifies CASSLDRTDTQYF. Together with reference TRBV5-4 and TRBJ2-3, the CDR3 gives the full variable domain: ETGVTQSPTHLIKTRGQQVTLRCSSQSGHNTVSWYQQALGQGPQFIFQYYREEENGRGNFPPRFSGLQFPNYSSELNVNALELDDSALYLCASSLDRTDTQYFGPGTRLTVL.

The chain couples TRBV9 to TRBJ1-6; no reliable D call. V gave up 0 bases and J gave up 10 bases, with 8 bases separating them. Germline V lookup: CDR1 SGDLS, CDR2 YYNGEE. The length of the CDR3 is 13 residues. The DNA of the CDR3 is TGTGCCAGCAGCGTAGGACCTGGGTCACCCCTCCACTTT. Its translation: CASSVGPGSPLHF.

This rearrangement joins TRBV2 to TRBJ2-1, with D unclear. The V end lost 8 bases, the J end lost 0 bases, and 8 bases lay between the germline ends. The CDR3 runs to 13 residues. CDR1 SNHLY and CDR2 FYNNEI come from the germline V gene. The CDR3 loop reads CASGPLSYNEQFF. The CDR3 coding sequence is TGTGCCAGCGGGCCCCTCTCCTACAATGAGCAGTTCTTC. Based on the CDR3 plus reference TRBV2 and TRBJ2-1, the full variable domain is EPEVTQTPSHQVTQMGQEVILRCVPISNHLYFYWYRQILGQKVEFLVSFYNNEISEKSEIFDDQFSVERPDGSNFTLKIRSTKLEDSAMYFCASGPLSYNEQFFGPGTRLTVL.

Concerning this clone: In the same sample, other DNA sequences code for this CDR3. V usage is TRBV9 and J usage is TRBJ1-2; D ambiguous. This CDR3 region has 14 residues. Germline V gene sequence: CDR1 SGDLS, CDR2 YYNGEE. V lost 0 bases to trimming and J lost 0 bases, with 6 bases between them. CDR3 protein: CASSVGTANYGYTF. The CDR3 nucleotides are TGTGCCAGCAGCGTAGGAACAGCTAACTATGGCTACACCTTC.

This sequence joins TRBV7-8 and TRBJ1-5; D may be TRBD1 (5 bases). Germline values: CDR1 SGHVS, CDR2 FQNEAQ. Trimming stripped 4 bases from V and 5 bases from J, with 9 bases between. The CDR3 extends over 13 amino acids. The CDR3 nucleotides are TGTGCCAGCAGCTCCCAGGGAGATCAGCCCCAGCATTTT. It codes for CASSSQGDQPQHF.